These 5 T cell receptor beta chains came from one sample sequenced in a study of T-cell reconstitution after alpha-beta-depleted transplantation in children. Unique molecular identifiers were incorporated into the prepared TCRbeta library. MiXCR, applied by TCRdb to the PCR reads, yields one record per CDR3 protein. The data contain a few hundred thousand distinct CDR3 sequences, 10% of them singletons. The sequencing here drew on PBMCs from the stem cell graft donor, taken from the stem cell graft. The receptors here all came from a human donor who donated a stem cell graft to a child with acute lymphoblastic leukemia.

This clonotype was found a few times. The rearrangement uses TRBV7-9 and TRBJ2-7; TRBD1 agrees at 8 bases. Germline CDR1 and CDR2: SEHNR and FQNEAQ (reference sequence). V dropped 5 bases and J dropped 7; count of bases not matched to a gene: 13. This CDR3 contains 15 residues. The CDR3 region has the DNA TGTGCCAGCAGCGGACAGGGACTTGGGCCTGAAGAGCAGTACTTC. The encoded protein is CASSGQGLGPEEQYF.

This clonotype was seen many times. The rearrangement uses TRBV20-1 and TRBJ2-1, with 10 bases lining up with TRBD2. The germline CDR1 and CDR2 sequences are DFQATT and SNEGSKA (reference sequence). After removal of 3 bases from V and 6 bases from J, the junction contained 11 bases not matched to a gene. This CDR3 contains 16 residues. This CDR3 reads CSARSPLAGAGNEQFF. DNA of the CDR3: TGCAGTGCTAGGTCTCCCCTAGCGGGAGCTGGCAATGAGCAGTTCTTC.

This clonotype was found many times. The chain recombines TRBV14 with TRBJ2-5, with no clear D. The CDR3 has 16 amino acids. Between the trimmed V and J ends, which lost 2 bases and 1 base, there was a span of 14 bases. Germline V gene data show CDR1 as SGHDN and CDR2 as FVKESK. CDR3 in amino acids: CASSQLPGSIQETQYF. In nucleotides, the CDR3 is TGTGCCAGCAGCCAACTTCCCGGATCCATCCAAGAGACCCAGTACTTC.

This chain's CDR3 is CASSPIMKRGMSTDTQYF. CDR3 nucleotide sequence: TGTGCCAGCTCACCAATTATGAAGAGGGGAATGAGCACAGATACGCAGTATTTT. The J gene is TRBJ2-3, the V gene TRBV18, with D perhaps given as TRBD1 or TRBD2 (5 bases each). V dropped 2 bases and J dropped 0 bases, with 18 bases sitting between them. CDR3 length equals 18 residues. Germline assignment: CDR1 KGHSH and CDR2 LQKENI. Filled out from reference TRBV18 and TRBJ2-3, the complete variable domain reads NAGVMQNPRHLVRRRGQEARLRCSPMKGHSHVYWYRQLPEEGLKFMVYLQKENIIDESGMPKERFSAEFPKEGPSILRIQQVVRGDSAAYFCASSPIMKRGMSTDTQYFGPGTRLTVL.

This clonotype was observed a few times. This may be a read error, as it is one base from a much larger clone. The chain couples TRBV5-1 to TRBJ2-4, with D perhaps matching TRBD2 (5 bases). CDR1 is SGHRS, CDR2 YFSETQ, per germline. The CDR3 is made up of 12 amino acids. The CDR3 loop is CASIVRGNSQYF. DNA for the CDR3: TGCGCCAGCATAGTCCGGGGAAACAGTCAGTACTTC.